This T cell receptor beta chain was sequenced in a study of human T cells and chemical hapten exposure. On the study more broadly: Variation in per-sample TCR yields came mainly from small pooled library volume differences. The study, taken as a whole, reports: The number of TCRs above 1 in 1000 frequency did not change after DPC sensitization.

Time point indicated: healthy volunteer bleed at 6 weeks. The authors' total RNA extraction used unfractionated whole blood. Per germline, CDR1 SQVTM and CDR2 ANQGSEA. With 6 bases clipped from V and 4 bases from J, the junction kept 4 bases outside the gene matches. The CDR3 is 13 amino acids. During construction of the library, unique molecular identifiers were attached to individual cDNA molecules for quantitative, reproducible TCR counting. Per the original methods: A per-sample median of about 96,000 TCRs was observed, with a range of 23,224 to 690,600. Each CDR3 protein is one row after TCRdb ran MiXCR on the RACE reads. The V and J calls were not made by the authors but by TCRdb's processing. The top ten hold 5.6% of the sample, which has under 50,000 distinct CDR3 sequences, approximately 4% seen once. This clonotype appeared many times. What it recognizes is unknown.

This sequence was found in a human donor in good health. Some clones in this sample may be carry-over from other donors' samples. This chain joins TRBV29-1 and TRBJ1-2, with 11 bases matching TRBD1. The material sequenced was whole blood. CDR3 nucleotide sequence: TGCAGCGTGGGACAGGGGGAGGGCTATGGCTACACCTTC. It is translated as CSVGQGEGYGYTF.